This T cell receptor beta chain was captured by sequencing in a study of T cells in Graves' hyperthyroidism and ophthalmopathy. This clonotype was seen at least ten times. The junction had 11 bases not matched to a gene; V was cut back by 5 bases and J by 2 bases. The germline CDR1 and CDR2 sequences are SNHLY and FYNNEI. There are 18 residues in the CDR3. From RNA transcripts, TCR beta CDR3 regions were amplified. The HTBI primer set was used in a first-round RT-PCR of the TCR CDR3. Via MiXCR, TCRdb re-called the multiplex PCR reads, giving one row per CDR3 protein. The table shows fewer than 650,000 distinct CDR3 sequences, with about 15% occurring only once.

The genes are TRBV2 and TRBJ2-1, with 11 positions matching TRBD2. The receptor was isolated from a woman in her 30s with Graves' hyperthyroidism that later progressed to Graves' ophthalmopathy. The specimen was blood. The CDR3 loop is CASSLTSGMGGAYNEQFF. CDR3 coding DNA: TGTGCCAGCAGTTTGACTAGCGGGATGGGCGGGGCCTACAATGAGCAGTTCTTC. Complete variable domain (other parts from reference TRBV2 and TRBJ2-1): EPEVTQTPSHQVTQMGQEVILRCVPISNHLYFYWYRQILGQKVEFLVSFYNNEISEKSEIFDDQFSVERPDGSNFTLKIRSTKLEDSAMYFCASSLTSGMGGAYNEQFFGPGTRLTVL.